This T cell receptor (beta chain) was recorded in a study of blood T cell repertoires in COVID-19. TCRdb keeps only in-frame clones here, not all; method: immunoSEQ multiplex PCR. Among 150,000 or so clones listed, over 80% were seen once. This CDR3 contains 14 residues. Per germline, CDR1 SNHLY and CDR2 FYNNEI. The ends lost 3 bases at V and 4 bases at J; junction bases unmatched: 4. The count of this clone is one. Individuals drawn from under 30 US areas were about 18 to 95 years old. Clinical histories supplied by participants themselves formed the basis of cohort assignment. Two negative PCRs, clearance, or symptom resolution characterized the recovered Cohort 3 donors.

The specimen sequenced was PBMCs or T cells enriched from blood (not recorded which). The V gene is TRBV2, the J gene TRBJ2-3, with TRBD2 matching over 7 bases. The source is a woman aged 55-69 years who had recovered from COVID-19. For the CDR3, the DNA is TGTGCCAGCAGTGACCCTAGCGGTTCAGATACGCAGTATTTT. Translating gives CASSDPSGSDTQYF.